This T cell receptor beta chain was observed in a study of blood T cell repertoires in COVID-19. In the study overall: Samples came from the United States, Italy and Spain, spanning acute and convalescent COVID-19. PBMCs, B-cell-depleted T cells, or T cells provided the cDNA or gDNA that made up the material.

V lost 3 bases to trimming and J lost 9 bases, with 12 bases between them. Germline V gives CDR1 MNHNS, CDR2 SASEGT. This CDR3 is built from 13 residues. In the original processing: Using reference gene primer amplification, nucleated cell counts were estimated. The data were produced by immunoSEQ multiplex PCR, yet TCRdb's version contains in-frame clones alone and is incomplete. V and J calls and clone size are as listed in that table; D and trimming were resolved from the DNA. Of roughly 70,000 clones in the sample, roughly 84% were seen once. The material sequenced was peripheral blood. This sequence originates from a human donor in a cohort sampled during active COVID-19. The gene calls are TRBV6-1 and TRBJ1-5, with D unclear. The CDR3 loop is CASSEGYSRPQHF. CDR3 DNA: TGTGCCAGCAGTGAGGGCTACTCGAGGCCCCAGCATTTT.